These T cell receptor beta chains were read from a single sample in a study of cytotoxic CD8 clonotypes in ibrutinib-treated CLL. The data were produced by immunoSEQ multiplex PCR, yet TCRdb's version contains in-frame clones alone and is incomplete. Of just over 200,000 clones in the sample, roughly three quarters are singletons; the top ten hold approximately 6.3%. The sample consisted of PBMCs, taken after 12 months of ibrutinib treatment. These receptors were taken from a human donor with chronic lymphocytic leukemia. CDR3s include the opening cysteine and the closing phenylalanine or tryptophan. D genes are given only for firm matches. Size is stated for part of the rows, as once, few or many counts, or as a class when the clone is expanded.

CDR3 length: 17; clone size: NA; J gene: TRBJ1-3; D gene: TRBD1; V gene: TRBV9; CDR3 protein: CASSAPLQGPPGNTIYF; CDR3 DNA: TGTGCCAGCAGCGCGCCTTTACAGGGGCCCCCTGGAAACACCATATATTTT
CDR3 length: 15; clone size: NA; J gene: TRBJ2-1; D gene: NA; V gene: TRBV29-1; CDR3 protein: CSTRQDPSSYNEQFF; CDR3 DNA: TGCAGCACCCGCCAAGACCCTAGCTCCTACAATGAGCAGTTCTTC
CDR3 length: 14; clone size: NA; J gene: TRBJ2-7; D gene: NA; V gene: TRBV27; CDR3 protein: CASSFSSGVDEQYF; CDR3 DNA: TGTGCCAGCAGTTTTAGTTCGGGAGTCGACGAGCAGTACTTC
CDR3 length: 16; clone size: NA; J gene: TRBJ2-6; D gene: NA; V gene: TRBV18; CDR3 protein: CASSPPQSSGANVLTF; CDR3 DNA: TGTGCCAGCTCACCACCACAGAGCTCTGGGGCCAACGTCCTGACTTTC
CDR3 length: 16; clone size: NA; J gene: TRBJ2-2; D gene: NA; V gene: TRBV5-1; CDR3 protein: CASSLRQAGNTGELFF; CDR3 DNA: TGCGCCAGCAGCCTGAGACAGGCGGGTAACACCGGGGAGCTGTTTTTT
CDR3 length: 16; clone size: NA; J gene: TRBJ1-3; D gene: NA; V gene: TRBV18; CDR3 protein: CASSQNGGFAGNTIYF; CDR3 DNA: TGTGCCAGCTCCCAAAATGGGGGGTTTGCTGGAAACACCATATATTTT
CDR3 length: 14; clone size: NA; J gene: TRBJ2-7; D gene: NA; V gene: TRBV12-5; CDR3 protein: CASGLSTVSYEQYF; CDR3 DNA: TGTGCTAGTGGTTTGTCTACAGTTTCCTACGAGCAGTACTTC
CDR3 length: 15; clone size: NA; J gene: TRBJ2-3; D gene: TRBD2; V gene: TRBV29-1; CDR3 protein: CSARGWGGSPDTQYF; CDR3 DNA: TGCAGCGCCCGAGGGTGGGGCGGGAGCCCAGATACGCAGTATTTT
CDR3 length: 14; clone size: once; J gene: TRBJ1-1; D gene: NA; V gene: TRBV18; CDR3 protein: CASSPNRMNTEAFF; CDR3 DNA: TGTGCCAGCTCACCAAACAGAATGAACACTGAAGCTTTCTTT
CDR3 length: 13; clone size: NA; J gene: TRBJ1-1; D gene: NA; V gene: TRBV30; CDR3 protein: CAWATGANTEAFF; CDR3 DNA: TGTGCCTGGGCGACTGGAGCGAACACTGAAGCTTTCTTT
CDR3 length: 14; clone size: once; J gene: TRBJ1-1; D gene: NA; V gene: TRBV7-2; CDR3 protein: CASSFLRQNTEAFF; CDR3 DNA: TGTGCCAGCAGCTTCCTTCGCCAGAACACTGAAGCTTTCTTT
CDR3 length: 16; clone size: NA; J gene: TRBJ2-2; D gene: TRBD1; V gene: TRBV27; CDR3 protein: CASTLGTGPNTGELFF; CDR3 DNA: TGTGCCAGCACCTTAGGGACAGGGCCGAACACCGGGGAGCTGTTTTTT
CDR3 length: 15; clone size: NA; J gene: TRBJ1-2; D gene: NA; V gene: TRBV19; CDR3 protein: CASSIDQAGVRGYTF; CDR3 DNA: TGTGCCAGTAGTATAGATCAGGCGGGCGTTCGGGGCTACACCTTC
CDR3 length: 16; clone size: NA; J gene: TRBJ2-2; D gene: TRBD2; V gene: TRBV4-3; CDR3 protein: CASSRFSGSFIGELFF; CDR3 DNA: TGCGCCAGCAGCCGGTTTAGCGGGAGCTTCATCGGGGAGCTGTTTTTT
CDR3 length: 14; clone size: NA; J gene: TRBJ1-2; D gene: TRBD1; V gene: TRBV5-1; CDR3 protein: CASSSRQGNYGYTF; CDR3 DNA: TGCGCCAGCAGCTCCCGACAGGGGAACTATGGCTACACCTTC
CDR3 length: 17; clone size: NA; J gene: TRBJ1-2; D gene: TRBD1; V gene: TRBV30; CDR3 protein: CAWSANRGRSTNYGYTF; CDR3 DNA: TGTGCCTGGAGTGCAAACAGGGGGCGCAGTACTAACTATGGCTACACCTTC
CDR3 length: 11; clone size: NA; J gene: TRBJ1-1; D gene: TRBD1; V gene: TRBV6-5; CDR3 protein: CASSRQGRAFF; CDR3 DNA: TGTGCCAGCAGTAGACAGGGACGGGCTTTCTTT
CDR3 length: 16; clone size: NA; J gene: TRBJ2-7; D gene: TRBD1; V gene: TRBV27; CDR3 protein: CASSPRTGTRSYEQYF; CDR3 DNA: TGTGCCAGCAGTCCGAGGACAGGGACTCGGTCCTACGAGCAGTACTTC
CDR3 length: 14; clone size: NA; J gene: TRBJ2-7; D gene: NA; V gene: TRBV2; CDR3 protein: CASSESSSRDEQYF; CDR3 DNA: TGTGCCAGCAGTGAGTCGAGCTCGCGCGACGAGCAGTACTTC
CDR3 length: 14; clone size: NA; J gene: TRBJ2-7; D gene: TRBD1; V gene: TRBV6-1; CDR3 protein: CASSPRQGGYEQYF; CDR3 DNA: TGTGCCAGCAGTCCACGACAGGGGGGCTACGAGCAGTACTTC
CDR3 length: 16; clone size: NA; J gene: TRBJ2-3; D gene: TRBD1; V gene: TRBV6-4; CDR3 protein: CASSSPGQGQADTQYF; CDR3 DNA: TGTGCCAGCAGCTCCCCGGGACAGGGGCAGGCAGATACGCAGTATTTT
CDR3 length: 17; clone size: few; J gene: TRBJ1-1; D gene: NA; V gene: TRBV9; CDR3 protein: CASSVGYGDLMNTEAFF; CDR3 DNA: TGTGCCAGCAGCGTAGGGTATGGGGACTTGATGAACACTGAAGCTTTCTTT
CDR3 length: 14; clone size: NA; J gene: TRBJ1-3; D gene: TRBD1; V gene: TRBV6-5; CDR3 protein: CASRTGGSGNTIYF; CDR3 DNA: TGTGCCAGCAGGACAGGGGGGAGTGGAAACACCATATATTTT
CDR3 length: 12; clone size: NA; J gene: TRBJ2-1; D gene: NA; V gene: TRBV4-2; CDR3 protein: CASSQGWREQFF; CDR3 DNA: TGTGCCAGCAGCCAAGGATGGCGGGAGCAGTTCTTC
CDR3 length: 14; clone size: many; J gene: TRBJ1-1; D gene: NA; V gene: TRBV27; CDR3 protein: CASSLGRTTSRAFF; CDR3 DNA: TGTGCCAGCAGTTTGGGTCGGACAACCTCTAGGGCTTTCTTT
CDR3 length: 13; clone size: NA; J gene: TRBJ1-5; D gene: NA; V gene: TRBV30; CDR3 protein: CAWSVGSNQPQHF; CDR3 DNA: TGTGCCTGGAGCGTAGGGAGCAATCAGCCCCAGCATTTT
CDR3 length: 16; clone size: NA; J gene: TRBJ1-2; D gene: NA; V gene: TRBV28; CDR3 protein: CASNHGGAWNNYGYTF; CDR3 DNA: TGTGCCAGCAACCATGGGGGGGCCTGGAATAACTATGGCTACACCTTC
CDR3 length: 11; clone size: NA; J gene: TRBJ2-3; D gene: NA; V gene: TRBV25-1; CDR3 protein: CASSRGDTQYF; CDR3 DNA: TGTGCCAGCAGTAGAGGAGATACGCAGTATTTT
CDR3 length: 16; clone size: NA; J gene: TRBJ2-5; D gene: TRBD1; V gene: TRBV28; CDR3 protein: CASSLARGPKQETQYF; CDR3 DNA: TGTGCCAGCAGTTTGGCCAGGGGGCCCAAACAAGAGACCCAGTACTTC
CDR3 length: 13; clone size: NA; J gene: TRBJ2-5; D gene: NA; V gene: TRBV6-1; CDR3 protein: CASTRGRGETQYF; CDR3 DNA: TGTGCCAGCACCCGAGGAAGGGGAGAGACCCAGTACTTC
CDR3 length: 14; clone size: NA; J gene: TRBJ1-6; D gene: NA; V gene: TRBV14; CDR3 protein: CASSRDFANSPLHF; CDR3 DNA: TGTGCCAGCAGCCGCGACTTCGCTAATTCACCCCTCCACTTT
CDR3 length: 14; clone size: NA; J gene: TRBJ1-1; D gene: NA; V gene: TRBV6-4; CDR3 protein: CASSDSNRATEAFF; CDR3 DNA: TGTGCCAGCAGTGACTCAAACAGGGCGACTGAAGCTTTCTTT
CDR3 length: 12; clone size: few; J gene: TRBJ1-2; D gene: TRBD1; V gene: TRBV29-1; CDR3 protein: CSVAGQGHGYTF; CDR3 DNA: TGCAGCGTGGCTGGACAGGGGCACGGCTACACCTTC
CDR3 length: 14; clone size: many; J gene: TRBJ1-5; D gene: TRBD1; V gene: TRBV6-6; CDR3 protein: CASTSGTGNQPQHF; CDR3 DNA: TGTGCCAGCACCTCCGGGACAGGGAATCAGCCCCAGCATTTT
CDR3 length: 14; clone size: NA; J gene: TRBJ1-4; D gene: NA; V gene: TRBV18; CDR3 protein: CASSPGFGGEKLFF; CDR3 DNA: TGTGCCAGCTCACCAGGCTTCGGAGGGGAAAAACTGTTTTTT
CDR3 length: 14; clone size: NA; J gene: TRBJ1-1; D gene: TRBD1; V gene: TRBV27; CDR3 protein: CASSPTGWDTEAFF; CDR3 DNA: TGTGCCAGCAGTCCGACAGGGTGGGACACTGAAGCTTTCTTT
CDR3 length: 15; clone size: NA; J gene: TRBJ2-1; D gene: NA; V gene: TRBV28; CDR3 protein: CASSLPVSSYNEQFF; CDR3 DNA: TGTGCCAGCAGTTTACCAGTGAGCTCCTACAATGAGCAGTTCTTC
CDR3 length: 16; clone size: NA; J gene: TRBJ2-5; D gene: TRBD2; V gene: TRBV5-1; CDR3 protein: CASSTGTSAYQETQYF; CDR3 DNA: TGCGCCAGCAGCACCGGGACTAGCGCCTACCAAGAGACCCAGTACTTC
CDR3 length: 17; clone size: NA; J gene: TRBJ1-6; D gene: NA; V gene: TRBV9; CDR3 protein: CASSLNREGAYNSPLHF; CDR3 DNA: TGTGCCAGCAGCTTAAACAGGGAAGGGGCCTATAATTCACCCCTCCACTTT
CDR3 length: 12; clone size: NA; J gene: TRBJ1-2; D gene: NA; V gene: TRBV5-6; CDR3 protein: CASTRLNYGYTF; CDR3 DNA: TGTGCCAGCACACGTCTTAACTATGGCTACACCTTC
CDR3 length: 14; clone size: NA; J gene: TRBJ2-1; D gene: TRBD2; V gene: TRBV6-1; CDR3 protein: CASRASGGLNEQFF; CDR3 DNA: TGTGCCAGCAGGGCTAGCGGGGGGTTGAATGAGCAGTTCTTC
CDR3 length: 12; clone size: NA; J gene: TRBJ1-1; D gene: NA; V gene: TRBV5-8; CDR3 protein: CASSYGWLEAFF; CDR3 DNA: TGTGCCAGCAGCTATGGATGGCTTGAAGCTTTCTTT
CDR3 length: 19; clone size: NA; J gene: TRBJ1-1; D gene: NA; V gene: TRBV14; CDR3 protein: CASSQEGKWQGTNNTEAFF; CDR3 DNA: TGTGCCAGCAGCCAAGAGGGGAAATGGCAGGGGACTAACAACACTGAAGCTTTCTTT
CDR3 length: 14; clone size: NA; J gene: TRBJ1-5; D gene: NA; V gene: TRBV6-5; CDR3 protein: CASSYDGFNQPQHF; CDR3 DNA: TGTGCCAGCAGTTACGACGGCTTCAATCAGCCCCAGCATTTT
CDR3 length: 11; clone size: NA; J gene: TRBJ1-1; D gene: NA; V gene: TRBV27; CDR3 protein: CASSSGFQAFF; CDR3 DNA: TGTGCCAGCAGTTCAGGTTTTCAGGCTTTCTTT
CDR3 length: 16; clone size: many; J gene: TRBJ1-4; D gene: TRBD1; V gene: TRBV4-3; CDR3 protein: CASSQGQGVGNEKLFF; CDR3 DNA: TGCGCCAGCAGCCAAGGGCAGGGGGTCGGTAATGAAAAACTGTTTTTT
CDR3 length: 14; clone size: NA; J gene: TRBJ1-2; D gene: NA; V gene: TRBV21-1; CDR3 protein: CASTKGQGNYGYTF; CDR3 DNA: TGTGCCAGCACCAAGGGACAGGGGAACTATGGCTACACCTTC